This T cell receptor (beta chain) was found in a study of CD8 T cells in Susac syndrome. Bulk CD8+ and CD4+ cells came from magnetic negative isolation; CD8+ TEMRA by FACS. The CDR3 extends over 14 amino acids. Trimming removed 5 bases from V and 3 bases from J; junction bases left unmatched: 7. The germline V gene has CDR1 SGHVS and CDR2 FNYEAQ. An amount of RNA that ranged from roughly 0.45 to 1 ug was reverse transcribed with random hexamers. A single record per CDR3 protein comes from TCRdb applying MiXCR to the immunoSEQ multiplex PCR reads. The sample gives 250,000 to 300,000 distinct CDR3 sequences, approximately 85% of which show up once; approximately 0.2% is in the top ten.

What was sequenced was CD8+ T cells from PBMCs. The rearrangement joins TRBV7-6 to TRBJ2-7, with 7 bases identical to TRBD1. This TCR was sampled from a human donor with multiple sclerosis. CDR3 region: CASSQTGESYEQYF. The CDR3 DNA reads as TGTGCCAGCAGCCAAACAGGGGAAAGCTACGAGCAGTACTTC.